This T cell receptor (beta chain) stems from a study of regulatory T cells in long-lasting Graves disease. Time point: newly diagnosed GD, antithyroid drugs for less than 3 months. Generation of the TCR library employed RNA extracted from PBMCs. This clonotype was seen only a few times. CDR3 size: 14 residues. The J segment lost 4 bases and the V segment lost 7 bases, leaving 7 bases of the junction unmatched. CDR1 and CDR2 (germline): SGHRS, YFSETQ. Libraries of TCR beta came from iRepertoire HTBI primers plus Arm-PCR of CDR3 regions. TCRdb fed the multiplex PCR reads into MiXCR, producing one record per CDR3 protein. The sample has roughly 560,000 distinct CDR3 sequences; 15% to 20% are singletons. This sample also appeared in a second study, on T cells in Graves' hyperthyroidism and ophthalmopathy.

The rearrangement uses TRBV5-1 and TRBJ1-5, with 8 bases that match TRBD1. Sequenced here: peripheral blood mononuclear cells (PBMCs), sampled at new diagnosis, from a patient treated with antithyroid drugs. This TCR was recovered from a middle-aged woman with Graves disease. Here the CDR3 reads CASAPGQVNQPQHF. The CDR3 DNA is TGCGCCAGCGCCCCGGGACAGGTAAATCAGCCCCAGCATTTT.